This TCR beta chain derives from a study of blood T cell repertoires in COVID-19 (dated by TCRdb to between 2020 and 2021). About the full investigation: Samples from collaborators originated in the United States, Italy and Spain and spanned both the acute and convalescent phases of COVID-19. The prospective study material was composed of cDNA or gDNA derived from T cells, B-cell-depleted T cells, or PBMCs. Deeply sampled blood TCRbeta repertoires from subjects exposed to, actively infected with, or recovered from COVID-19 were included in the dataset. The repertoires were made available in a free public database intended to serve as a resource for research on the immune response to SARS-CoV-2. Samples came from the ongoing ImmuneRACE study (first 160 participants) plus 1,254 subjects from 6 global collaborators. The sample metadata nearly always contained a de-identified subject ID, COVID-19 status, age in years and sex. HLA class I and class II types, where available, came from metadata supplied by the sample provider rather than from assay-based typing. The investigation overall reported the following: The amount of clinical and demographic metadata varied by source and participant and was provided uncurated.

As for this clone: Its antigen specificity is not known. The record has no base qualities; no much larger clone is one base away.

The immunoSEQ Assay, a bias-controlled multiplex PCR, was used to amplify TCRbeta CDR3 regions from genomic DNA. For the original study's pipeline: Within the assay, amplification of reference gene primers was used to estimate how many nucleated cells each sample contained. To quantify the absolute abundance of each unique TCRbeta CDR3 rearrangement, sequence reads were collapsed and filtered. For each sample, productive Simpson clonality was calculated as the square root of Simpson's diversity index across productive rearrangements. TCRdb took this table from immuneACCESS and kept in-frame rearrangements with V and J called. Such tables lack part of the clones; where checked against another copy, unresolved V genes explain under half of the gap, and the rest is unexplained. That table supplies the V and J calls and clone size; D and trimming were determined from the DNA. Across this sample there are roughly 33,000 clones, with 85% seen only once. About 14% of the sample belongs to the ten largest clones.

Each collaborating institution followed its own protocols to collect whole blood in K2EDTA tubes. For TCRbeta analysis, collaborator samples were shipped as frozen whole blood, as isolated PBMCs, or as DNA extracted from either sample type. Taken from the germline V gene, the CDR1 and CDR2 loops are SGHRS and YFSETQ. V is trimmed back by 4 bases and J by 5 bases, and the junction contains 12 bases that no gene match accounts for. CDR3 length: 17 amino acids, cysteine to phenylalanine. CDR3 DNA only is kept here, 51 bases in frame from base 1. The TCR was taken from a human donor with acute or convalescent COVID-19. The donor label of this sample is uncertain. Sequenced input: peripheral blood. The chain joins TRBV5-1 to TRBJ1-4, with 9 bases in between that match TRBD1. At the DNA level, the sequence is TGCGCCAGCAGCGAACGACCCGGGACAGGGCAGAATGAAAAACTGTTTTTT. This codes for CASSERPGTGQNEKLFF.